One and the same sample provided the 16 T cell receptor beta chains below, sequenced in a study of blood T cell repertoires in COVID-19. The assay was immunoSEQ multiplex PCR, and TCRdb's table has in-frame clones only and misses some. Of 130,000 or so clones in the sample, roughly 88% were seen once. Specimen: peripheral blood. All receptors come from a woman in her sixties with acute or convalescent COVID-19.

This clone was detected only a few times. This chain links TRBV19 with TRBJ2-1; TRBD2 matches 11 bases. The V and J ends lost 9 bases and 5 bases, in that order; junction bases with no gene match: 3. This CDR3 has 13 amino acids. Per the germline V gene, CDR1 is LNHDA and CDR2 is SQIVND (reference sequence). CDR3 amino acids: CASGTSGNNEQFF. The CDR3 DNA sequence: TGTGCCAGCGGGACTAGCGGAAACAATGAGCAGTTCTTC.

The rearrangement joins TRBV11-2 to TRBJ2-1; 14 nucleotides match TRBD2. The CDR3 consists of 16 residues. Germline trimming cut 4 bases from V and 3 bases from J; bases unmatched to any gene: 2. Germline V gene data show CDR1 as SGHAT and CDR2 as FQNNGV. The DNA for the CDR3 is TGTGCCAGCAGCTACGGACTAGCGGGGGGCTACAATGAGCAGTTCTTC. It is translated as CASSYGLAGGYNEQFF.

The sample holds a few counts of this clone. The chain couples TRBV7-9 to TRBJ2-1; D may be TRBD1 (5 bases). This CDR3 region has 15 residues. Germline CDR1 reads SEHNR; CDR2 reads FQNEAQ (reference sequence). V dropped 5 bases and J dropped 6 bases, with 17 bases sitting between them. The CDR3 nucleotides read TGTGCCAGCAGCCCCCCATATAGGCAGGGCAATGAGCAGTTCTTC. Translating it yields CASSPPYRQGNEQFF.

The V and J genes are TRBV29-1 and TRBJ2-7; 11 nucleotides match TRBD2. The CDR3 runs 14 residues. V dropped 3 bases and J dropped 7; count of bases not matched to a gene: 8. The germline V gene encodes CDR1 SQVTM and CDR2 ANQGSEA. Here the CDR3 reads CSVEGLAGGLEQYF. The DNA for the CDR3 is TGCAGCGTTGAGGGTCTAGCGGGGGGCCTGGAGCAGTACTTC.

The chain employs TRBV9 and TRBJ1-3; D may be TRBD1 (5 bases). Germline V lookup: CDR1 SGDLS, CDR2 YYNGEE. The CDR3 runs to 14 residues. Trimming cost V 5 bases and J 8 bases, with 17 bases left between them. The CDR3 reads CASRGPLAGDTIYF. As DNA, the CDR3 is TGTGCCAGCAGGGGGCCCCTCGCGGGGGACACCATATATTTT.

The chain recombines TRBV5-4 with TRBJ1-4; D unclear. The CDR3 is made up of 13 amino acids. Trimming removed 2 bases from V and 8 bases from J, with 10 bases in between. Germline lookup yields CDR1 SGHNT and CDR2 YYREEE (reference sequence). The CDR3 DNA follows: TGTGCCAGCAGCTTTATGGGAGAAGAAAAACTGTTTTTT. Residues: CASSFMGEEKLFF.

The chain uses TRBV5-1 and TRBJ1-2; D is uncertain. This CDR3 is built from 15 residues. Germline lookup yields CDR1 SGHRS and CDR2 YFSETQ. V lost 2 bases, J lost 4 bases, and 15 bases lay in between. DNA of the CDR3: TGCGCCAGCAGCTTAGGCGAACAGCCATTCTATGGCTACACCTTC. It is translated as CASSLGEQPFYGYTF.

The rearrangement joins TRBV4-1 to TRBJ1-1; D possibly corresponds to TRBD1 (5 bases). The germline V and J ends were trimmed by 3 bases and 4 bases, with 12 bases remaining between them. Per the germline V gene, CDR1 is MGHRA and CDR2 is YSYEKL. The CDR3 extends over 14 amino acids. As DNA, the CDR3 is TGCGCCAGCAGCCAGCCGAGCGGGGGCACTGAAGCTTTCTTT. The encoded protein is CASSQPSGGTEAFF.

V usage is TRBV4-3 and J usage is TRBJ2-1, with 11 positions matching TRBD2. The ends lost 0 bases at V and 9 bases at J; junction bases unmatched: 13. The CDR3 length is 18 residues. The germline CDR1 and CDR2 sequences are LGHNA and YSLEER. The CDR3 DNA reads TGCGCCAGCAGCCAAGATCCCCCTAGCGGGGGGTCCATCGGTGAGCAGTTCTTC. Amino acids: CASSQDPPSGGSIGEQFF.

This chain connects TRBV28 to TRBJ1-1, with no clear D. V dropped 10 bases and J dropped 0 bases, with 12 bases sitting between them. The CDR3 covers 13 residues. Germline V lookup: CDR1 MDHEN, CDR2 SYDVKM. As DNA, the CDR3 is TGTGCCACGGAGGCGAGGATGAACACTGAAGCTTTCTTT. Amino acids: CATEARMNTEAFF.

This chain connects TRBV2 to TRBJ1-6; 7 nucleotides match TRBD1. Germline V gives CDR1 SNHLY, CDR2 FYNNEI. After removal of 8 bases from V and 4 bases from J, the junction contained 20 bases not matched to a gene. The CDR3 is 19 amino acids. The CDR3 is CASDRERRGSITYNSPLHF. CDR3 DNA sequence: TGTGCCAGCGACAGGGAGCGTAGAGGGAGTATCACTTATAATTCACCCCTCCACTTT.

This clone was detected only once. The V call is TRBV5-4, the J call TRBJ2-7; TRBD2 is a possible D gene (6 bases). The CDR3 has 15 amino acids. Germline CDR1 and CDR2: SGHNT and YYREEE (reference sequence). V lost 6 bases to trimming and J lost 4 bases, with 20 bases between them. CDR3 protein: CASNRVAGKSYEQYF. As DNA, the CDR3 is TGTGCCAGCAACCGAGTGGCGGGGAAGAGTTACGAGCAGTACTTC.

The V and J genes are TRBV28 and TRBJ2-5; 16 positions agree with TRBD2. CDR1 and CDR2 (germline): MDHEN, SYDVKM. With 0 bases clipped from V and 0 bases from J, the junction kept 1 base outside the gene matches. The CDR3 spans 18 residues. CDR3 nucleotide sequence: TGTGCCAGCAGTTTATGGGGACTAGCGGGGGGGTACCAAGAGACCCAGTACTTC. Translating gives CASSLWGLAGGYQETQYF.

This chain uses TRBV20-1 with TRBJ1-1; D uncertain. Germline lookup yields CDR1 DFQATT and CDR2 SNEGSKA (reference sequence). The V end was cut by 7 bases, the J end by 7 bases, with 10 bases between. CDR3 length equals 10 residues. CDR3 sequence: CSVPVREAFF. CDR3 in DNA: TGCAGTGTCCCGGTCCGTGAAGCTTTCTTT.

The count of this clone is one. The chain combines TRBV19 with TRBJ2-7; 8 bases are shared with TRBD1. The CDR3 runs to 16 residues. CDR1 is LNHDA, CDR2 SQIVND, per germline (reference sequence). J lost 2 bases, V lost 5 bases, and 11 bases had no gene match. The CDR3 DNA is TGTGCCAGTAGTCCAACTGACAGGGGAGTCACCTACGAGCAGTACTTC. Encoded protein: CASSPTDRGVTYEQYF.

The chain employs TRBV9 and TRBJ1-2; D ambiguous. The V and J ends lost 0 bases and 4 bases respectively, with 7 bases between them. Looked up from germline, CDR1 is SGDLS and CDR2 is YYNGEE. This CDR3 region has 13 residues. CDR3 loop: CASSVGTVYGYTF. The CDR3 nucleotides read TGTGCCAGCAGCGTAGGAACAGTCTATGGCTACACCTTC.